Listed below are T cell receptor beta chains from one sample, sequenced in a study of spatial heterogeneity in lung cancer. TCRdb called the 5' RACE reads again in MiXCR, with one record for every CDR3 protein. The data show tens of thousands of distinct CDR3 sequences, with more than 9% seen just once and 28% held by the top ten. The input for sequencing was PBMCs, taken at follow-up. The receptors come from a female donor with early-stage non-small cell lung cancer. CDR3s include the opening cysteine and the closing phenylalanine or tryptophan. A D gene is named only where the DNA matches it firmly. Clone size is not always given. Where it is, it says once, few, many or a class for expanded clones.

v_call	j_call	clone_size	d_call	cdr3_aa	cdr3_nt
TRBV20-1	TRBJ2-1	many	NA	CSARDPTRTYNEQFF	TGCAGTGCTAGAGACCCGACTCGAACCTACAATGAGCAGTTCTTC
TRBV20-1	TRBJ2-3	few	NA	CSARAPGLDTQYF	TGCAGTGCTAGAGCTCCGGGACTAGATACGCAGTATTTT
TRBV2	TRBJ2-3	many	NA	CASNSDGLFTDTQYF	TGTGCCAGCAACTCGGACGGGCTTTTCACAGATACGCAGTATTTT
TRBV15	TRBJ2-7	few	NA	CATSRGSVRPWQYF	TGTGCCACCAGCAGAGGGTCTGTGAGACCTTGGCAGTACTTC
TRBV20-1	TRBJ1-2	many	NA	CSATEDNYGYTF	TGCAGTGCCACTGAGGACAACTATGGCTACACCTTC
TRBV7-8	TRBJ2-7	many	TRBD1	CASSPGQVHEQYF	TGTGCCAGCAGCCCCGGACAGGTCCACGAGCAGTACTTC
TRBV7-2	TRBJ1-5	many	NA	CASSLVGLKNSNQPQHF	TGTGCCAGCAGCTTGGTCGGATTAAAGAATAGCAATCAGCCCCAGCATTTT
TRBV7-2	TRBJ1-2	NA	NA	CASSLGNLYGYTF	TGTGCCAGCAGCCTAGGGAATCTTTATGGCTACACCTTC
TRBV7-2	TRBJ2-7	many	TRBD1	CASSTGTALREQYF	TGTGCCAGCAGTACCGGGACAGCTCTACGAGAGCAGTACTTC
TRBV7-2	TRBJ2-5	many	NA	CASSLSTFPETQYF	TGTGCCAGCAGCTTAAGTACTTTCCCAGAGACCCAGTACTTC
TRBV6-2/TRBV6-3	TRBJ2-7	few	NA	CASRGHRVGNTYEQYF	TGTGCCAGCAGGGGACACAGGGTTGGCAATACCTACGAGCAGTACTTC
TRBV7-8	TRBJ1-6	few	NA	CASSLVALSSSPLHF	TGTGCCAGCAGCTTAGTGGCCCTCTCGAGTTCACCCCTCCACTTT
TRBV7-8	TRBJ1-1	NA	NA	CASSLDGSGGAEAFF	TGTGCCAGCAGCTTAGACGGCTCCGGGGGCGCTGAAGCTTTCTTT
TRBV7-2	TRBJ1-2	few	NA	CASSVAEPYGYTF	TGTGCCAGCAGCGTAGCAGAACCTTATGGCTACACCTTC
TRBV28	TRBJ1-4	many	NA	CASRGQPNEKLFF	TGTGCCAGCCGGGGGCAGCCAAACGAAAAACTGTTTTTT
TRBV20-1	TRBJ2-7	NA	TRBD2	CSAKSGTSGYEQYF	TGCAGTGCTAAGTCCGGGACTAGCGGCTACGAGCAGTACTTC
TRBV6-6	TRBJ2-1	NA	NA	CASSVGGEQFF	TGTGCCAGCTCTGTAGGCGGTGAGCAGTTCTTC
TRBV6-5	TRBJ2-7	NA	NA	CASGYSKLPIHEQYF	TGTGCCAGCGGTTACTCGAAGCTGCCTATACACGAGCAGTACTTC
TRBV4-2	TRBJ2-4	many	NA	CASSQDGEGLPKNIQYF	TGTGCCAGCAGCCAAGATGGTGAGGGCTTGCCCAAAAACATTCAGTACTTC
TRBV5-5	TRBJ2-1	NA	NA	CASSLSPSGEQFF	TGTGCCAGCAGCTTGTCCCCCAGTGGTGAGCAGTTCTTC
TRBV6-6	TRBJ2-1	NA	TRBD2	CASGAGGYNEQFF	TGTGCAAGTGGAGCGGGGGGGTACAATGAGCAGTTCTTC
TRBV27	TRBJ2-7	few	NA	CASSPGDAAYEQYF	TGTGCCAGCAGTCCAGGGGACGCCGCCTACGAGCAGTACTTC
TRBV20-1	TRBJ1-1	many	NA	CSAGGQTDTEAFF	TGCAGTGCTGGCGGGCAAACCGACACTGAAGCTTTCTTT
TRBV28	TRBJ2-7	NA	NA	CASSTSQGSYEQYF	TGTGCCAGCAGTACCAGTCAGGGTTCCTACGAGCAGTACTTC
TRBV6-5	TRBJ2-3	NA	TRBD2	CASTSGDRPGDTQYF	TGTGCCAGTACTAGCGGGGACCGCCCGGGAGATACGCAGTATTTT
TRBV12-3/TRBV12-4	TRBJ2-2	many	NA	CASRAVRDTGELFF	TGTGCCAGCAGGGCCGTGAGGGACACCGGGGAGCTGTTTTTT
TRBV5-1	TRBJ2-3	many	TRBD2	CASSLAASGHSTDTQYF	TGCGCCAGCAGCTTGGCGGCTAGCGGTCATAGTACAGATACGCAGTATTTT
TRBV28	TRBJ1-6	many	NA	CASSRKTWQGDSPLHF	TGTGCCAGCAGCCGAAAGACTTGGCAGGGAGATTCACCCCTCCACTTT
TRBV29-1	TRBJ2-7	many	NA	CSVEDDGGGYEQYF	TGCAGCGTTGAAGATGACGGGGGCGGATACGAGCAGTACTTC
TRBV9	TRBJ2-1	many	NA	CASGDRQDNEQFF	TGTGCCAGCGGCGATCGACAGGACAATGAGCAGTTCTTC
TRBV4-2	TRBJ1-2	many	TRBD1	CASSLGTANDGYTF	TGTGCCAGCAGCCTTGGGACAGCTAACGATGGCTACACCTTC
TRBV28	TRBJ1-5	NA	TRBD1	CASSLPYRGRNSNQPQHF	TGTGCCAGCAGTTTACCCTACAGGGGCCGGAATAGCAATCAGCCCCAGCATTTT
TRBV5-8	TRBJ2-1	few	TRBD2	CASSLRLAREQFF	TGTGCCAGCAGCCTCAGACTAGCCCGCGAGCAGTTCTTC
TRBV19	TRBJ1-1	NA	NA	CASSMQGHRNTEAFF	TGTGCCAGTAGTATGCAGGGACACCGGAACACTGAAGCTTTCTTT
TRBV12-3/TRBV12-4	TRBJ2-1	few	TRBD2	CASSLAGGGIDDEQFF	TGTGCCAGCAGTTTAGCCGGCGGGGGGATTGACGATGAGCAGTTCTTC
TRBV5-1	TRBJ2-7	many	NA	CASSSSLDIWLPSFEQYF	TGCGCCAGCAGCTCTAGCCTGGACATCTGGCTTCCCTCGTTCGAGCAGTACTTC
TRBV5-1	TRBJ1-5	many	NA	CASSPEGNQPQHF	TGCGCCAGCAGCCCTGAGGGCAATCAGCCCCAGCATTTT
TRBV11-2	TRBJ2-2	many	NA	CASSLSGQTTGELFF	TGTGCCAGCAGCTTATCTGGACAAACCACCGGGGAGCTGTTTTTT
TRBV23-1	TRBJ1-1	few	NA	CASSQSDGEAFF	TGCGCCAGCAGTCAATCGGACGGTGAAGCTTTCTTT
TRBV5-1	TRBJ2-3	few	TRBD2	CASSLTSASTDTQYF	TGCGCCAGCAGCTTGACTAGCGCTAGCACAGATACGCAGTATTTT
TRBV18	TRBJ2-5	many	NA	CASSSRETQYF	TGTGCCAGCTCTAGTCGAGAGACCCAGTACTTC
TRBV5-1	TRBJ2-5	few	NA	CASCRDTQETQYF	TGCGCCAGCTGCCGGGACACCCAAGAGACCCAGTACTTC
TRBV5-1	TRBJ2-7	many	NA	CASTTSGVEYYEQYF	TGCGCCAGCACAACCTCAGGGGTCGAATATTACGAGCAGTACTTC
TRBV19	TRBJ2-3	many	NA	CASQGTYTQYF	TGTGCCAGCCAGGGTACATATACGCAGTATTTT
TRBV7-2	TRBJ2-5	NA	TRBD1	CATLEGQGPETQYF	TGTGCCACCTTAGAGGGACAGGGGCCAGAGACCCAGTACTTC
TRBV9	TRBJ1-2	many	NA	CASSVPADGPYGYTF	TGTGCCAGCAGCGTTCCCGCCGACGGGCCCTATGGCTACACCTTC
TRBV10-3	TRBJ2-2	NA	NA	CAIRERIYTGELFF	TGTGCCATCAGAGAAAGAATCTACACCGGGGAGCTGTTTTTT
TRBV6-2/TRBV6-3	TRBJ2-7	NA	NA	CASRVASPSYEQYF	TGTGCCAGCAGGGTGGCGTCACCCTCCTACGAGCAGTACTTC
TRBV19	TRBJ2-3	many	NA	CASSPRGAQDTQYF	TGTGCCAGTAGCCCTCGGGGGGCCCAAGATACGCAGTATTTT
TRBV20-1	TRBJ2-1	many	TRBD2	CSARDGTSGANEQFF	TGCAGTGCTAGAGACGGGACTAGCGGGGCCAATGAGCAGTTCTTC
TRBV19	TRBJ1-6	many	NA	CATTGSGNSPLHF	TGTGCCACCACCGGGTCTGGAAATTCACCCCTCCACTTT
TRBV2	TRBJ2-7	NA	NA	CASKGTERYEQYF	TGTGCCAGCAAAGGGACTGAGAGGTACGAGCAGTACTTC
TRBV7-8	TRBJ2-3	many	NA	CASSLVRGSWDTQYF	TGTGCCAGCAGCTTAGTCCGGGGGAGCTGGGATACGCAGTATTTT
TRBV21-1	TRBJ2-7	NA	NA	CASLVGEQYF	TGTGCCAGCCTAGTGGGGGAGCAGTACTTC
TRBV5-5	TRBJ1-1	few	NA	CASSLRVGGQDTEAFF	TGTGCCAGCAGCTTGAGGGTAGGGGGTCAGGACACTGAAGCTTTCTTT
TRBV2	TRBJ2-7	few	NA	CASSVSLIYEQYF	TGTGCCAGCAGTGTTTCATTGATATACGAGCAGTACTTC
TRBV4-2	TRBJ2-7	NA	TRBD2	CASSQEPSGGPYEQYF	TGTGCCAGCAGCCAAGAGCCTAGCGGGGGGCCCTACGAGCAGTACTTC